This is a list of T cell receptor beta chains from one sample in a study of OX40 agonist ivuxolimab in advanced cancers. Sequencing used immunoSEQ multiplex PCR; TCRdb keeps in-frame clones, though not all of them. The sample has roughly 39,000 clones, 90% seen once; the top ten hold over 5.5%. The source material was CD4+ or CD8+ T cells sorted from blood, sampled in a trial of the OX40 agonist ivuxolimab. Receptors originate from an adult with an advanced solid tumor such as melanoma, head and neck, liver or kidney cancer. The CDR3 runs from the conserved cysteine through the conserved F or W. The order of the fields is V gene, J gene, CDR3 protein.

TRBV29-1,TRBJ1-1,CSVDEGLNTEAFF
TRBV7-8,TRBJ1-4,CASSPKLGQILFF
TRBV7-3,TRBJ2-1,CASSPAASPGNEQFF
TRBV6-6,TRBJ2-7,CASSSLALEQYF
TRBV19,TRBJ2-1,CATKPGLVGNEQFF
TRBV27,TRBJ2-1,CASSLWWASGGNEQFF
TRBV28,TRBJ1-5,CASSTRWGRNQPQHF
TRBV7-8,TRBJ1-3,CASSSRQGNTIYF
TRBV18,TRBJ2-3,CASSPTGQSTDTQYF
TRBV2,TRBJ1-4,CASRLIRDSTTNEKLFF
TRBV19,TRBJ2-3,CASRGQGHTDTQYF